This T cell receptor beta chain was captured by sequencing in a study of blood T cell repertoires in COVID-19. Study details: From T cells, B-cell-depleted T cells, or PBMCs came the material, which was cDNA or gDNA.

Libraries were prepared by immunoSEQ multiplex PCR; TCRdb keeps only in-frame clonotypes and omits some of them. The sample lists 80,000 to 100,000 clones; roughly 80% were seen once. This clone was found once. CDR3 length: 15 residues. The germline V gene has CDR1 MDHEN and CDR2 SYDVKM. V gave up 8 bases and J gave up 0 bases, with 13 bases separating them. The chain has TRBV28 and TRBJ2-2, with a weak D call TRBD1 (7 bases). The receptor was isolated from a woman aged 70-85 years with acute or convalescent COVID-19. Sequencing input: peripheral blood. CDR3 in DNA: TGTGCCAGCGGGGGGACAGCGCCGAACACCGGGGAGCTGTTTTTT. Encoded protein: CASGGTAPNTGELFF.